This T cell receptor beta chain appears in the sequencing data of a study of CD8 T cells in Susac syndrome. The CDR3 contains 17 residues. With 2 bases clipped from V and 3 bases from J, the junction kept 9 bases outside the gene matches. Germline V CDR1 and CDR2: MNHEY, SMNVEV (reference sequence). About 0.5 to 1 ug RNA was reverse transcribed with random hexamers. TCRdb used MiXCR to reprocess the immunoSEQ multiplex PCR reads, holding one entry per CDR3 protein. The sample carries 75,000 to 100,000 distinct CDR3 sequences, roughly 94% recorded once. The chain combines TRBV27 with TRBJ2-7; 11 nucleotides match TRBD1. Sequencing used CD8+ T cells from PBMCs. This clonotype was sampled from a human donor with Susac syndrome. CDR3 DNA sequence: TGTGCCAGCAGTTTACCCTCTTACGGGACAGGGGGCTACGAGCAGTACTTC. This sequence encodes CASSLPSYGTGGYEQYF.